The TCR beta chain under discussion was sequenced for a study of blood T cell repertoires in COVID-19 (dated by TCRdb to 2020 to 2021). Looking at the study overall: Samples from collaborators originated in the United States, Italy and Spain and spanned both the acute and convalescent phases of COVID-19. Deeply sampled blood TCRbeta repertoires from subjects exposed to, actively infected with, or recovered from COVID-19 were included in the dataset. The prospective study material was composed of cDNA or gDNA derived from T cells, B-cell-depleted T cells, or PBMCs. The samples were drawn from two sources: the first 160 participants of the ongoing ImmuneRACE study, and some 1,300 subjects contributed by 6 global collaborators. A freely available public database, intended as a resource for researchers studying the immune response to SARS-CoV-2, is where the repertoires were released. Where HLA class I and class II types were available, the types were taken from metadata supplied by the sample provider, not from assay-based typing. A de-identified subject ID, COVID-19 status, age in years and sex were almost always included in the sample metadata.

From a lookup of the germline V gene, CDR1 and CDR2 are SGHDT and YYEEEE. From the cysteine through the phenylalanine, the CDR3 covers 16 amino acids. The kept DNA is CDR3 alone, 48 bases in frame from the first base. V loses 1 base, J loses 5 bases, and the germline ends lie 13 bases apart. TCRbeta CDR3 regions were amplified from genomic DNA using the immunoSEQ Assay, a bias-controlled multiplex PCR. On the authors' methods: The number of nucleated cells in each sample was estimated by amplification of reference gene primers within the assay. To quantify the absolute abundance of each unique TCRbeta CDR3 rearrangement, sequence reads were collapsed and filtered. For each sample, productive Simpson clonality was calculated by taking the square root of Simpson's diversity index across productive rearrangements. This is the immuneACCESS table as TCRdb keeps it, with only in-frame sequences that have V and J called. A part of the clones is gone; compared with another copy, unresolved V genes explain less than half, and the rest is unexplained. The D gene and trimming were derived from the DNA, and the V and J assignments and clone size from that table. In this sample the table shows fewer than 250,000 clones, 70% to 90% of which occur a single time. The ten most abundant clones make up more than 0.75% of the sample.

The collaborating institutions used their own protocols to collect whole blood in K2EDTA tubes. For TCRbeta analysis, collaborator samples were shipped as frozen whole blood, as isolated PBMCs, or as DNA extracted from either sample type. The paper as a whole reports these results and caveats: How much clinical and demographic metadata was included differed by source and by participant, and the metadata was provided uncurated.

This clone was observed a single time. The antigen it recognizes is unknown. One base away there is no much larger clone; base qualities are not given. The chain uses TRBV5-6 and TRBJ1-6; a confident D gene designation cannot be given. Sequencing was done on a sample of peripheral blood. The receptor comes from a man aged 35-49 years with acute or convalescent COVID-19. The DNA sequence is given as TGTGCCAGCAGCTTGCTGGCGGTTCAAAATAATTCACCCCTCCACTTT. Translated, it gives CASSLLAVQNNSPLHF.